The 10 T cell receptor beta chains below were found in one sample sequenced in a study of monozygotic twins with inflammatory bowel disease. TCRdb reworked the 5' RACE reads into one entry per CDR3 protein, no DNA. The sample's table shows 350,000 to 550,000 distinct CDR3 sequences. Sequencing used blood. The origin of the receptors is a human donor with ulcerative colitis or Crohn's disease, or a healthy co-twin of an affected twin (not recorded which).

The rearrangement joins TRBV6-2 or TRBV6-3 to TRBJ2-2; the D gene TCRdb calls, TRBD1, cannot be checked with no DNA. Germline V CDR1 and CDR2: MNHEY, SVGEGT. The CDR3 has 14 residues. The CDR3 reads CASTIQGATGELFF.

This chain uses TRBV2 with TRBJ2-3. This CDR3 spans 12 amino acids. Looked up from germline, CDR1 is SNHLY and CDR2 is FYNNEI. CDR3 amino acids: CASSSMKDTQYF.

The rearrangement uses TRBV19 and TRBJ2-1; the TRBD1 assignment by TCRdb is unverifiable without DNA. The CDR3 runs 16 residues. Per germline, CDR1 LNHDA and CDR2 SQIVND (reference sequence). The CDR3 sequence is CASSIWGGGSNNEQFF.

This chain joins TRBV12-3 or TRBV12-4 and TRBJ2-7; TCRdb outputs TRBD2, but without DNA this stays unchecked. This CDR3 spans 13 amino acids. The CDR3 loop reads CASSGTSNYEQYF.

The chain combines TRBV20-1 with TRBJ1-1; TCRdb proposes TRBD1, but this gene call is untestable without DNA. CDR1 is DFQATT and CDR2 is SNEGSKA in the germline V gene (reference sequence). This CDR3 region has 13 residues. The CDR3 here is CSARDRGNGEAFF.

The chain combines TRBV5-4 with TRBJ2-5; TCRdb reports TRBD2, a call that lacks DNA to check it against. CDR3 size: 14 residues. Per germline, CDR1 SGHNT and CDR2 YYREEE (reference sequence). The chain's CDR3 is CASSLTGPRETQYF.

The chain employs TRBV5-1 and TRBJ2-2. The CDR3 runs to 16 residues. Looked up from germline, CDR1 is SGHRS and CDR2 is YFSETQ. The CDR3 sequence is CASSLDGVPNTGELFF.

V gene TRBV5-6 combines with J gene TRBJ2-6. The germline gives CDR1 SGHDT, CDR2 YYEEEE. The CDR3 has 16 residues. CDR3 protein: CASSLEETAGANVLTF.

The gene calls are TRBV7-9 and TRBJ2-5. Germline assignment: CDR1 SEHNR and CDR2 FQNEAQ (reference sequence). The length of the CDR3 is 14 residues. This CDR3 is CASSLELGQETQYF.

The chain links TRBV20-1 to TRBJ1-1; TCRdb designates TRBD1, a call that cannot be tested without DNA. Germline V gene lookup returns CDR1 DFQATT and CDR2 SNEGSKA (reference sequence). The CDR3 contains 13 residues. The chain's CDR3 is CSARGLGGTEAFF.